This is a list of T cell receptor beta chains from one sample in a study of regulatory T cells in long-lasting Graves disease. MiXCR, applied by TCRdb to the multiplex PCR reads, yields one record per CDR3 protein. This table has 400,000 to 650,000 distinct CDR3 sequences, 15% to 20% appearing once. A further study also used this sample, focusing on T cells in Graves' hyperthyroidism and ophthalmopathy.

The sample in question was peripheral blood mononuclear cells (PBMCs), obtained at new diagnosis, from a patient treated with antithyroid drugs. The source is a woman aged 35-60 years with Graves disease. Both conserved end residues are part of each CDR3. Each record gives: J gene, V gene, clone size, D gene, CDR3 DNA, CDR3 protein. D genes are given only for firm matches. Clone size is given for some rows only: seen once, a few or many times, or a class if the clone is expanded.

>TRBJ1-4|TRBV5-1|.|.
TGCGCCAGTAGTGTGGGACGGGGTGAAAAACTGTTTTTT
CASSVGRGEKLFF
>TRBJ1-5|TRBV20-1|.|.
TGCAGTGCTAGAGATCGAGGCAAGGCGGGGCAGCCCCAGCATTTT
CSARDRGKAGQPQHF
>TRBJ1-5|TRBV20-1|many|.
TGCAGTGCTAAAACGGGGGTGTCGGGCAATCAGCCCCAGCATTTT
CSAKTGVSGNQPQHF
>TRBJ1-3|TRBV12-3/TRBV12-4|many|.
TGTGCCAGCGGGGCAGGGTACTCTGGAAACACCATATATTTT
CASGAGYSGNTIYF
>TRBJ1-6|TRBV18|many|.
TGTGCCAGCTCATCTTGGACGGATGGAGGATCACCCCTCCACTTT
CASSSWTDGGSPLHF
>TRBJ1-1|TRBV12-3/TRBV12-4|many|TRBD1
TGTGCCAGCAGTGCCTCGACAGGGACGACCGCTTTCTTT
CASSASTGTTAFF
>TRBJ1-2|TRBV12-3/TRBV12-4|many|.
TGTGCCAGCACCTCCGGGGGGGCTAACTATGGCTACACCTTC
CASTSGGANYGYTF
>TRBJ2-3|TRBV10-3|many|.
TGTGCCATCTCTCTGGCTGGAGTGGATACGCAGTATTTT
CAISLAGVDTQYF
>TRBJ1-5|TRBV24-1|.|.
TGTGCCCCCAGTGGGGTGTATAGCAATCAGCCCCAGCATTTT
CAPSGVYSNQPQHF
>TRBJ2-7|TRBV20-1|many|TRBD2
TGCAGTGCTCAGGAGCGGGGACGGTACGAGCAGTACTTC
CSAQERGRYEQYF
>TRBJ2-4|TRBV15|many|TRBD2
TGTGCCACCAGCGGTTGGACTAGCGGGGAAAACATTCAGTACTTC
CATSGWTSGENIQYF
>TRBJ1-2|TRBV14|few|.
TGTGCCAGCAGCCAAGAAACAGCCAGGTGGGGCTACACCTTC
CASSQETARWGYTF
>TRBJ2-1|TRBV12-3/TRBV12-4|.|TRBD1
TGTGCCAGCAGTTTTGCAGGGGGTTACAATGAGCAGTTCTTC
CASSFAGGYNEQFF
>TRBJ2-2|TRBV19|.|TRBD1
TGTGCCGGACAGGCGAACACCGGGGAGCTGTTTTTT
CAGQANTGELFF
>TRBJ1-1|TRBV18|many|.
TGTGCCAGCTCACCACCTCAGGAGTTCATGAACACTGAAGCTTTCTTT
CASSPPQEFMNTEAFF
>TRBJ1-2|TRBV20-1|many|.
TGCAGTGCCTCCTCACAGGGAAACTATGGCTACACCTTC
CSASSQGNYGYTF
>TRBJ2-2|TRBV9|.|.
TGTGCCAGCAGCGTCTCTGGGGGGCCATCCACCGGGGAGCTGTTTTTT
CASSVSGGPSTGELFF
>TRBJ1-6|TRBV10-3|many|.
TGTGCCATCAGTGAGTCAATCCCGAGTTCACCCCTCCACTTT
CAISESIPSSPLHF
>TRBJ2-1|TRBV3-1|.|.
TGTGCCAGCAGCCAATTCCCTGAAACCTACAATGAGCAGTTCTTC
CASSQFPETYNEQFF
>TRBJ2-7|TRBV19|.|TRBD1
TGTGCCAGTAGTATACCCACAGGGGGCGAGCAGTACTTC
CASSIPTGGEQYF
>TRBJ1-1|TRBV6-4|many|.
TGTGCCAGCAGTTACACTACAGGGCTAACCCTCACTGAAGCTTTCTTT
CASSYTTGLTLTEAFF
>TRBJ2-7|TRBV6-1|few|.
TGTGCCAGCAGGGAGAGGAGAAACTACGAGCAGTACTTC
CASRERRNYEQYF
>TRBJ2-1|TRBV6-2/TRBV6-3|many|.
TGTGCCAGCAGTTTACAAGCATCTGAGCAGTTCTTC
CASSLQASEQFF
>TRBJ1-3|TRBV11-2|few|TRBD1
TGTGCCAGCAGCCGACAGGGCTTTGGGTCTGGAAACACCATATATTTT
CASSRQGFGSGNTIYF
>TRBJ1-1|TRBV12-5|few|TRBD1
TGTGCTAGTGGTCCTGGGACAGGGGGCGCGGGGAACACTGAAGCTTTCTTT
CASGPGTGGAGNTEAFF
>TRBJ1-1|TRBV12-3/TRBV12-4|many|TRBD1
TGTGCCAGCAGTTTCTACAGGGGGCCGAACACTGAAGCTTTCTTT
CASSFYRGPNTEAFF
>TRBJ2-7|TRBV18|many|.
TGTGCCAGCTCGGGCGGAAGGGACGAGCAGTACTTC
CASSGGRDEQYF
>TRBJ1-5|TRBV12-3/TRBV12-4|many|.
TGTGCCAGCAGCCGAACCAAGGGGAGCAATCAGCCCCAGCATTTT
CASSRTKGSNQPQHF
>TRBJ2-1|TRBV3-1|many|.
TGTGCCAGCAGCCCAACAGGGTTTACGGATGAGCAGTTCTTC
CASSPTGFTDEQFF
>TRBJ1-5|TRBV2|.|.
TGTGCCAGCAGTGTTAGGACACATAGCAATCAGCCCCAGCATTTT
CASSVRTHSNQPQHF
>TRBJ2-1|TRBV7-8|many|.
TGTGCCAGCAGCTTACAAACAGGAGGTTCCTACAATGAGCAGTTCTTC
CASSLQTGGSYNEQFF
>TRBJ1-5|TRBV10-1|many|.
TGCGCCAGCAGTGAGTACAGCTATCAGCCCCAGCATTTT
CASSEYSYQPQHF
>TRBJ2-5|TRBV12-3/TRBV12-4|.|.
TGTGCCAGCAGCTCAATGAATCAAGAGACCCAGTACTTC
CASSSMNQETQYF
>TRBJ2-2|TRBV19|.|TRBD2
TGTGCCAGTAGTAAAATAGCGGGGGGGCCGAACACCGGGGAGCTGTTTTTT
CASSKIAGGPNTGELFF
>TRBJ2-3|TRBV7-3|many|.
TGTGCCAGCAGCTTAACCCCACTAGGAACGCAGTATTTT
CASSLTPLGTQYF
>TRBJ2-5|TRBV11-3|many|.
TGTGCCAGCAACACCTTCGCGATTAGGGTCTTC
CASNTFAIRVF
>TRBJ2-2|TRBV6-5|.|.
TGTGCCAGCGGTTGGGGCTCAGCAAACACCGGGGAGCTGTTTTTT
CASGWGSANTGELFF
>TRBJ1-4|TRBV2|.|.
TGCGCCAGCAGCCAAGCGTATGAAAAACTGTTTTTT
CASSQAYEKLFF
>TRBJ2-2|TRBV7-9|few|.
TGTGCCAGCAGCTTAGCCCCGGACACCCGAATCCCCGGGGAGCTGTTTTTT
CASSLAPDTRIPGELFF
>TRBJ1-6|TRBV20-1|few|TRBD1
TGCAGTGCCCGACAGGGGGCTAATTCACCCCTCCACTTT
CSARQGANSPLHF
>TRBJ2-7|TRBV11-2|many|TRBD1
TGTGCCAGCAGCCGAGGACAGGGGTTCTACGAGCAGTACTTC
CASSRGQGFYEQYF
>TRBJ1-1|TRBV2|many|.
TGTGCCAGCAGTGAAGCGGGGAGGAGGCCTGAAGCTTTCTTT
CASSEAGRRPEAFF
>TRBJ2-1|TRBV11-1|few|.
TGTGCCAGCAGCCCCGCGGGACCGAGCTCCTACAATGAGCAGTTCTTC
CASSPAGPSSYNEQFF
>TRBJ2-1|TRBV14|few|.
TGTGCCAGCAGCCAAAAAGGCGCGGGGCCCTACAATGAGCAGTTCTTC
CASSQKGAGPYNEQFF
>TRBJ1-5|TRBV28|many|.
TGTGCCAGCAGTCCGTTGGAGGGTCGGGGACAGCCCCAGCATTTT
CASSPLEGRGQPQHF
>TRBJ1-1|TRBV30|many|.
TGTGCCTGGAGTGTACGGTTGGACACTGAAGCTTTCTTT
CAWSVRLDTEAFF
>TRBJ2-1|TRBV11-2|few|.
TGTGCCAGCAGCTTAGGGGGGGGGCTTGAGCAGTTCTTC
CASSLGGGLEQFF
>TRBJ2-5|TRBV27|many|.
TGTGCCAGCAGTTTACGGCGGCAAGAGACCCAGTACTTC
CASSLRRQETQYF
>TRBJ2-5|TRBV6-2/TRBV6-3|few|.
TGTGCCAGCAGTGACCGCCGGTGGGGAGAGACCCAGTACTTC
CASSDRRWGETQYF
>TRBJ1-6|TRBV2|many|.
TGTGCCAGCAGTGAACAGGGTTATAATTCACCCCTCCACTTT
CASSEQGYNSPLHF
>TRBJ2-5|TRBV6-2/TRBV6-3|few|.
TGTGCCAGCAGTTATTTCGACCGGGAGACCCAGTACTTC
CASSYFDRETQYF
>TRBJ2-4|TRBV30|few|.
TGTGCCTGGAAAAGAGCCAAAAACATTCAGTACTTC
CAWKRAKNIQYF
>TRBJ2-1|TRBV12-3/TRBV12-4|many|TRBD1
TGTGCCAGCAGTGCCCGGGACAGGGTCAATGAGCAGTTCTTC
CASSARDRVNEQFF
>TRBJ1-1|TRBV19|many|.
TGTGCCAGTAGCCTCCAGGGTGCGGTGAACACTGAAGCTTTCTTT
CASSLQGAVNTEAFF
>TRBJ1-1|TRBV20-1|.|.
TGCAGTGCTAGAGCCTCCGAGGGGAACACTGAAGCTTTCTTT
CSARASEGNTEAFF